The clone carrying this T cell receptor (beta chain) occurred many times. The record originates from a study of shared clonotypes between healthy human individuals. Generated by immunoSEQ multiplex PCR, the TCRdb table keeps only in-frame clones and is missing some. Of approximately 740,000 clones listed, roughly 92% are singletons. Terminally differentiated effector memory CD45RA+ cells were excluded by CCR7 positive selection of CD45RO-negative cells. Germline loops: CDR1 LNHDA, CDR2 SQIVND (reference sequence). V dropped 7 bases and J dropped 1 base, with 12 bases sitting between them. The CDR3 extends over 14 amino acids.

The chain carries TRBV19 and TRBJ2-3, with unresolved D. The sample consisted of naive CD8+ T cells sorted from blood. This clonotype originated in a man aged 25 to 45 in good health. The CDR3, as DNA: TGTGCCAGTACCTCAGGCCAGGGCACAGATACGCAGTATTTT. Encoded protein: CASTSGQGTDTQYF.